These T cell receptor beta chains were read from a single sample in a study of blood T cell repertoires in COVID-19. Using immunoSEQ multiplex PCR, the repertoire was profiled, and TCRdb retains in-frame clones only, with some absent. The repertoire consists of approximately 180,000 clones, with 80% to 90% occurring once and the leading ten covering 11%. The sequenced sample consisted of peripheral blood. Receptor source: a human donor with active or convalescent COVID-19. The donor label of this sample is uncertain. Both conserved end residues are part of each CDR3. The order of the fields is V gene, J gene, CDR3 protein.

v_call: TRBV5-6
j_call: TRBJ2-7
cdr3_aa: CASSLVPGQLHSYEQYF

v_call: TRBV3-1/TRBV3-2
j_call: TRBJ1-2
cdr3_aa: CASSQVATDYGYTF

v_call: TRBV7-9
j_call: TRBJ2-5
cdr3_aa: CASSPDTYQETQYF

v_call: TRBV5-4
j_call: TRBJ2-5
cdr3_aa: CASSGASGGVETQYF

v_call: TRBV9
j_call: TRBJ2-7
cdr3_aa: CASSVATSYEQYF

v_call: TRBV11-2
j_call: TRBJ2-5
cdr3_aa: CASSLVFGKQETQYF

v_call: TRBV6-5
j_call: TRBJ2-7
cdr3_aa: CATVSGQGAGEQYF

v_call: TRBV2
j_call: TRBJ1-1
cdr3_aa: CASQGHTEAFF

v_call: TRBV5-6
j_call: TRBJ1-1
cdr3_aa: CASSLGQGVPTEAFF

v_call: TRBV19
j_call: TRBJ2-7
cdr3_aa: CASSIGPGTGREQYF

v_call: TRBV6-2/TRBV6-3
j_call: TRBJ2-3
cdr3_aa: CASSLQGATDTQYF

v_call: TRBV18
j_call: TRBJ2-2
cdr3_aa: CASSPSSGDTGELFF

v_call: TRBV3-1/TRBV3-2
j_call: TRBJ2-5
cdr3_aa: CASSHLGPRRETQYF

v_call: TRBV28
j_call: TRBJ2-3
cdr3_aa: CAGSHYRVLADTQYF

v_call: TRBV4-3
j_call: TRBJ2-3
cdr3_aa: CASSQYAALGTSGGAGYTQYF

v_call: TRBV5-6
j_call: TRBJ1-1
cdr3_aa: CASSWRTGGRNTEAFF

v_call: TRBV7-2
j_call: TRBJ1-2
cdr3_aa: CASSLGTGGYGYTF

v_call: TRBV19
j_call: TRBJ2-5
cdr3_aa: CASSLLAGFKAETQYF

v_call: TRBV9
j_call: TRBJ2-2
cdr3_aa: CASSGSVNTGELFF

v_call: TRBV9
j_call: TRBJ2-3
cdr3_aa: CASSGGQPSTDTQYF

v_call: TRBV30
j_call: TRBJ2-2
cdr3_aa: CAWRSGLNTGELFF

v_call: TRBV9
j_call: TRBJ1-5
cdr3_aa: CASSPGLGASNQPQHF

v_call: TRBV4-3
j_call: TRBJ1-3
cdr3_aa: CASSPSSTGGNTIYF

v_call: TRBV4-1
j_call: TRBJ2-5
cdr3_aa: CASSQSGGQETQYF

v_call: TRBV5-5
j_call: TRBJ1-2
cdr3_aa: CASRYNGGRGYTF

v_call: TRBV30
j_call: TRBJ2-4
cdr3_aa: CAWIPSGVKNIQYF

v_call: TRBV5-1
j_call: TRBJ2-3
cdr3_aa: CASSSALAGRVGDTQYF

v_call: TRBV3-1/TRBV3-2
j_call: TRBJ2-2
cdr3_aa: CASRLAGVYTGELFF

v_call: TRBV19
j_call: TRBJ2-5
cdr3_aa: CASSIEGLLYQETQYF

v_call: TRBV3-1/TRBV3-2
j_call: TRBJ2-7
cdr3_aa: CASSQSWTSAYEQYF

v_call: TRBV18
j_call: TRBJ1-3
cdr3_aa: CASSPLDRNSGNTIYF

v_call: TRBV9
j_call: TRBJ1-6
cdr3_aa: CASSTGHSPLHF

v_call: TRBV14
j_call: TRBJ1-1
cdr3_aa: CASSQGAGIFGFF

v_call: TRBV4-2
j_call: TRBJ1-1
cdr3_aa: CASSQSEGNTEAFF

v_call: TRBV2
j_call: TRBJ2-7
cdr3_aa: CASKELLAGYEQYF

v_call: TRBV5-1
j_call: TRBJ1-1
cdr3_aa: CASSSDGTGVRYTEAFF

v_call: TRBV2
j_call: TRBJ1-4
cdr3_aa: CASSTGTGEKLFF

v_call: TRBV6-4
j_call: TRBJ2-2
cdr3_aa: CASSEAVDTGELFF

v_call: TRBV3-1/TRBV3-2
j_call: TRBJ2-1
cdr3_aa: CASSQDGSGGGQEQFF

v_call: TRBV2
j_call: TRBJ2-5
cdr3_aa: CASSETPGGETQYF

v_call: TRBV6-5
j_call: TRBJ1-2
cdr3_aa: CASGRDSQTYGYTF

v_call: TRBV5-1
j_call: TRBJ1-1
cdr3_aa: CASRLGQGPTEAFF

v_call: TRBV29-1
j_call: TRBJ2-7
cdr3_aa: CSVETGLAGRGYEQYF

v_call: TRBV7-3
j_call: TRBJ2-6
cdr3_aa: CASSLSGNPWANVLTF

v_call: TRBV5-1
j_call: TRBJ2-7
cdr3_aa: CASSSKGTSGGSSYEQYF

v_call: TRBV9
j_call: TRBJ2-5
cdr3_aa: CASSVSYQETQYF

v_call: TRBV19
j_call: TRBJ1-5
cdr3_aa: CASNRDRGQPQHF

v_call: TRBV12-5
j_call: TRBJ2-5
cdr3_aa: CASGFPPGQVKETQYF

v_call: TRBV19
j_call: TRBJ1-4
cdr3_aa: CASSIGGTAPPEKLFF

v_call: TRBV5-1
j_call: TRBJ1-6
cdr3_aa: CASTTTQAGSPLHF

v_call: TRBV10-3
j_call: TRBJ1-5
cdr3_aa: CAISDEGLGQPQHF

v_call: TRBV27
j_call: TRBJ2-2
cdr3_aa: CASSSGTGGTGELFF

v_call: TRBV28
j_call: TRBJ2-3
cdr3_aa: CASSFAGGSTDTQYF

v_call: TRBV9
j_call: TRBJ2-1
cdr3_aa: CASSVDHREGYNEQFF

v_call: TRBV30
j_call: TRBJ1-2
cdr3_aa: CAWSWRGQYRGYTF